This T cell receptor beta chain is drawn from a study of blood T cells in healthy people across ages. Study-level findings and limits: The fall in TCR beta diversity per million T cells was roughly linear with age.

In germline, CDR1 is SGHRS, CDR2 YFSETQ. The germline V and J ends were trimmed by 0 bases and 2 bases, with 6 bases remaining between them. The CDR3 spans 14 residues. Researchers isolated at least 7 million PBMCs per sample. Extraction yielded at least 5 micrograms of total RNA per sample. Sample-barcoded 5' priming and a J-beta primer mix drove a second PCR of roughly 6 to 12 cycles. Each cDNA molecule received a tag from a template-switch adaptor that had 12 random nucleotides. MiXCR was run by TCRdb on the 5' RACE reads, yielding one entry per CDR3 protein. The table has approximately 800,000 distinct CDR3 sequences, 50% to 65% seen once; the top ten hold approximately 40%. This clonotype was found a few times. As yet, its antigen is unknown.

The sequence came from a man of 80 years or more in good health. This chain joins TRBV5-1 and TRBJ2-1, with D unclear. Material: blood. The CDR3 sequence is CASSLAPTYNEQFF. The CDR3 DNA follows: TGCGCCAGCAGCTTGGCCCCTACCTACAATGAGCAGTTCTTC. The whole variable domain, filled in from reference TRBV5-1 and TRBJ2-1, reads KAGVTQTPRYLIKTRGQQVTLSCSPISGHRSVSWYQQTPGQGLQFLFEYFSETQRNKGNFPGRFSGRQFSNSRSEMNVSTLELGDSALYLCASSLAPTYNEQFFGPGTRLTVL.